The 30 T cell receptor beta chains in this list originate from one sample, sequenced in a study of blood T cell repertoires in COVID-19. Profiled with immunoSEQ multiplex PCR; TCRdb holds only in-frame clones, not every one. The sample consists of hundreds of thousands of clones, roughly 84% of them appearing once. The sample consisted of PBMCs or T cells enriched from blood (not recorded which). The source of these receptors is a middle-aged woman who had recovered from COVID-19.

V and J are TRBV5-1 and TRBJ2-7; 8 nucleotides align to TRBD1. The ends lost 0 bases at V and 3 bases at J; junction bases unmatched: 5. The CDR3 contains 15 residues. In germline, CDR1 is SGHRS, CDR2 YFSETQ. The CDR3 bases are TGCGCCAGCAGCTTGGATTGGGACAGGAGCTACGAGCAGTACTTC. Amino acid sequence: CASSLDWDRSYEQYF.

The J gene is TRBJ2-7, the V gene TRBV3-1 (or the pseudogene TRBV3-2); TRBD1 aligns across 7 bases. V lost 5 bases and J lost 3; bases outside the gene matches: 4. Germline V gene lookup returns CDR1 LGHDT and CDR2 YNNKEL (reference sequence). The CDR3 loop spans 13 amino acids. CDR3 in amino acids: CASSGQDVYEQYV. CDR3 nucleotides: TGTGCCAGCAGCGGACAGGACGTCTACGAGCAGTACGTC.

The rearrangement uses TRBV3-1 (or the pseudogene TRBV3-2) and TRBJ2-2; 8 bases are shared with TRBD1. The CDR3 has 14 amino acids. V shed 5 bases and J 9 bases; nucleotides not matched to a gene: 8. CDR1 LGHDT and CDR2 YNNKEL come from the germline V gene (reference sequence). CDR3 sequence (DNA): TGTGCCAGCAGCGACAGGGGTCAACGAAGGGAGCTGTTTTTT. Its protein product is CASSDRGQRRELFF.

This chain joins TRBV28 and TRBJ1-2; the D is unclear. V was trimmed by 5 bases and J by 2 bases, leaving 12 bases between them. This CDR3 is 14 amino acids long. Germline CDR1 MDHEN, CDR2 SYDVKM. The CDR3 loop is CASSPGGGNYGYTF. The CDR3 DNA reads TGTGCCAGCAGTCCTGGCGGCGGGAACTATGGCTACACCTTC.

The rearrangement joins TRBV30 to TRBJ2-2; possibly TRBD1 for D (7 bases). Per the germline V gene, CDR1 is GTSNPN and CDR2 is SVGIG (reference sequence). The CDR3 covers 13 residues. V lost 8 bases and J 6 bases, leaving 16 bases between the germline ends. CDR3 nucleotide sequence: TGTGCCCGGATGACAGGGAGGCCCGGGGAGCTGTTTTTT. Its protein product is CARMTGRPGELFF. The complete variable domain, with remaining parts taken from reference TRBV30 and TRBJ2-2, reads SQTIHQWPATLVQPVGSPLSLECTVEGTSNPNLYWYRQAAGRGLQLLFYSVGIGQISSEVPQNLSASRPQDRQFILSSKKLLLSDSGFYLCARMTGRPGELFFGEGSRLTVL.

The count of this clone is one. The J gene is TRBJ1-1, the V gene TRBV18; 9 positions match TRBD1. Losses at the gene ends were 2 bases for V and 6 bases for J; bases not matched to a gene: 7. The CDR3 is 15 amino acids. Per the germline V gene, CDR1 is KGHSH and CDR2 is LQKENI. This CDR3 is CASSPKTGGRSEAFF. In DNA, the CDR3 is TGTGCCAGCTCACCAAAGACAGGGGGGAGGTCTGAAGCTTTCTTT.

The chain joins TRBV19 to TRBJ1-5, with TRBD1 as a possible D gene (6 bases). Germline CDR1 and CDR2: LNHDA and SQIVND (reference sequence). Trimming cost V 2 bases and J 4 bases, with 12 bases left between them. There are 15 residues in the CDR3. The chain's CDR3 is CASSIRGEGNQPQHF. DNA of the CDR3: TGTGCCAGTAGTATAAGGGGGGAGGGTAATCAGCCCCAGCATTTT.

The V and J genes are TRBV7-8 and TRBJ2-2, with 9 bases lining up with TRBD2. CDR3 length equals 16 residues. The V gene end was trimmed by 5 bases and the J gene end by 1 base; junction bases not matched to a gene: 5. Germline-derived CDR1 and CDR2 are SGHVS and FQNEAQ. This chain's CDR3 is CASSPRTSENTGELFF. Here the CDR3 DNA reads TGTGCCAGCAGCCCCCGGACTAGCGAGAACACCGGGGAGCTGTTTTTT.

The chain links TRBV27 to TRBJ2-5; TRBD1 matches at 7 bases. The junction had 3 bases not matched to a gene; V was cut back by 3 bases and J by 5 bases. Germline CDR1 MNHEY, CDR2 SMNVEV (reference sequence). The CDR3 runs to 13 residues. CDR3 sequence reads: CASSFRRGETQYF. The CDR3 DNA is TGTGCCAGCAGTTTTCGCAGGGGGGAGACCCAGTACTTC.

CDR3 protein: CASSAGPFGQGGNYGYTF. CDR3 in DNA: TGTGCCAGCAGCGCAGGGCCCTTTGGACAGGGGGGTAACTATGGCTACACCTTC. The chain recombines TRBV9 with TRBJ1-2; the match to TRBD1 covers 10 bases. This CDR3 spans 18 amino acids. J was trimmed by 1 base and V by 3 bases; bases with no gene match: 12. Germline lookup yields CDR1 SGDLS and CDR2 YYNGEE.

The chain links TRBV5-1 to TRBJ1-2; D is perhaps TRBD1 (6 bases). CDR3 length equals 15 residues. The germline V and J ends were trimmed by 4 bases and 1 base, with 14 bases remaining between them. CDR1 SGHRS and CDR2 YFSETQ come from the germline V gene. In nucleotides, the CDR3 is TGCGCCAGCAGCGAGCAGGACAGCCTTAACTATGGCTACACCTTC. It yields the protein CASSEQDSLNYGYTF.

The genes are TRBV6-5 and TRBJ2-7; 11 bases line up with TRBD2. The CDR3 covers 14 residues. Germline CDR1 is MNHEY and CDR2 is SVGAGI. V was clipped by 6 bases and J by 2 bases; unmatched bases: 3. CDR3 in amino acids: CASSIAGGPYEQYF. The CDR3 bases are TGTGCCAGCAGCATAGCGGGAGGGCCCTACGAGCAGTACTTC.

This chain connects TRBV24-1 to TRBJ1-5, with 10 bases identical to TRBD1. The CDR3 sequence is 15 residues long. Losses at the gene ends were 5 bases for V and 5 bases for J; bases not matched to a gene: 5. Germline values: CDR1 KGHDR, CDR2 SFDVKD. CDR3 loop: CATSGIGTGDQPQHF. The CDR3 bases are TGTGCCACCAGTGGAATAGGGACAGGGGATCAGCCCCAGCATTTT.

This clone was picked up a small number of times. This rearrangement joins TRBV10-2 to TRBJ1-5, with 8 bases aligning to TRBD1. V shed 8 bases and J 1 base; nucleotides not matched to a gene: 1. From germline, CDR1 is WSHSY and CDR2 SAAADI. CDR3 length: 13 residues. For the CDR3, the DNA is TGCGCCAGCGGGGACAGGAGCAATCAGCCCCAGCATTTT. This gives the protein CASGDRSNQPQHF.

The chain carries TRBV2 and TRBJ1-2; no definite D call. The CDR3 extends over 14 amino acids. V was trimmed by 2 bases and J by 4 bases, leaving 11 bases between them. Germline assignment: CDR1 SNHLY and CDR2 FYNNEI. CDR3 sequence reads: CASSELRSTYGYTF. For the CDR3, the DNA is TGTGCCAGCAGTGAACTCAGGTCCACCTATGGCTACACCTTC.

V is TRBV7-9 and J is TRBJ1-6; D might be TRBD1 (6 bases). Germline lookup yields CDR1 SEHNR and CDR2 FQNEAQ (reference sequence). CDR3 size: 15 residues. The ends were cut back, 3 bases at V and 7 bases at J, with 13 bases in the middle. CDR3 sequence: CASSFGGLGNSPLHF. The DNA of the CDR3 is TGTGCCAGCAGCTTCGGGGGGCTCGGGAATTCACCCCTCCACTTT.

This chain links TRBV9 with TRBJ1-1; 8 nucleotides match TRBD1. CDR3 length: 15 residues. Germline assignment: CDR1 SGDLS and CDR2 YYNGEE. The ends lost 4 bases at V and 4 bases at J; junction bases unmatched: 9. CDR3: CASSTRTGSGTEAFF. Here the CDR3 DNA reads TGTGCCAGCAGCACCCGGACAGGGTCGGGCACTGAAGCTTTCTTT.

The rearrangement links TRBV18 to TRBJ2-2; maybe TRBD1 (6 bases). V shed 0 bases and J shed 3 bases, with 20 bases lying between them. Germline CDR1 reads KGHSH; CDR2 reads LQKENI. This CDR3 has 19 residues. The CDR3 region is CASSPPRTPGVRDTGELFF. Here the CDR3 DNA reads TGTGCCAGCTCACCACCTCGAACGCCAGGGGTGCGAGACACCGGGGAGCTGTTTTTT.

The genes are TRBV28 and TRBJ2-7; the match to TRBD2 covers 11 bases. Losses at the gene ends were 6 bases for V and 3 bases for J; bases not matched to a gene: 4. The CDR3 contains 14 residues. Germline V gene data show CDR1 as MDHEN and CDR2 as SYDVKM. In DNA form, the CDR3 reads TGTGCCAGCAGGTTACTAGCGGGAGTCTACGAGCAGTACTTC. It encodes CASRLLAGVYEQYF. Drawing the rest from reference TRBV28 and TRBJ2-7, the complete variable domain is DVKVTQSSRYLVKRTGEKVFLECVQDMDHENMFWYRQDPGLGLRLIYFSYDVKMKEKGDIPEGYSVSREKKERFSLILESASTNQTSMYLCASRLLAGVYEQYFGPGTRLTVT.

The CDR3 DNA is TGTGCCAGCAGTCCTTCGGGGAGGTCTTCGTCTTTTAACTATGGCTACACCTTC. Encoded protein: CASSPSGRSSSFNYGYTF. V is TRBV27 and J is TRBJ1-2, with D unresolved. Germline V gene sequence: CDR1 MNHEY, CDR2 SMNVEV (reference sequence). V dropped 5 bases and J dropped 1 base, with 23 bases sitting between them. The CDR3 is made up of 18 amino acids.

The chain joins TRBV18 to TRBJ1-1; D remains ambiguous. The CDR3 sequence is 13 residues long. V was cut by 6 bases and J by 1 base, with 9 bases left in between. CDR1 is KGHSH, CDR2 LQKENI, per germline. In DNA, the CDR3 is TGTGCCAGCTCCCTTATTTCGAACACTGAAGCTTTCTTT. Translating it yields CASSLISNTEAFF. The full variable domain, in which reference TRBV18 and TRBJ1-1 provide the parts outside the CDR3, is NAGVMQNPRHLVRRRGQEARLRCSPMKGHSHVYWYRQLPEEGLKFMVYLQKENIIDESGMPKERFSAEFPKEGPSILRIQQVVRGDSAAYFCASSLISNTEAFFGQGTRLTVV.

In DNA form, the CDR3 reads TGTGCCAGCAGCCCATATTCACCCCTCCACTTT. The encoded protein is CASSPYSPLHF. The chain is built from TRBV5-6 and TRBJ1-6, with unresolved D. Germline CDR1 is SGHDT and CDR2 is YYEEEE. Trimming took off 4 bases at V and 8 bases at J, with 4 bases between the two ends. This CDR3 has 11 residues. Full variable domain (outside the CDR3, taken from reference TRBV5-6 and TRBJ1-6): DAGVTQSPTHLIKTRGQQVTLRCSPKSGHDTVSWYQQALGQGPQFIFQYYEEEERQRGNFPDRFSGHQFPNYSSELNVNALLLGDSALYLCASSPYSPLHFGNGTRLTVT.

The rearrangement links TRBV28 to TRBJ1-1; D is undetermined. V was shortened by 6 bases and J by 4 bases, with 9 bases between the two germline ends. Per the germline V gene, CDR1 is MDHEN and CDR2 is SYDVKM. The CDR3 extends over 12 amino acids. The chain's CDR3 is CASRRRVTEAFF. CDR3 nucleotide sequence: TGTGCCAGCAGGCGGAGGGTCACTGAAGCTTTCTTT.

This clone has only one observation. This chain uses TRBV5-1 with TRBJ1-2; D unresolved. Germline assignment: CDR1 SGHRS and CDR2 YFSETQ. The germline V and J ends were trimmed by 2 bases and 2 bases, with 10 bases remaining between them. CDR3 length: 14 residues. The CDR3 DNA sequence: TGCGCCAGCAGCTTCGAGGGAAGGAACTATGGCTACACCTTC. Protein: CASSFEGRNYGYTF.

V usage is TRBV7-9 and J usage is TRBJ1-2; no reliable D call. Germline CDR1 SEHNR, CDR2 FQNEAQ (reference sequence). The CDR3 is 12 amino acids. V lost 1 base, J lost 5 bases, and 5 bases lay in between. The CDR3 reads CASSLGGYGYTF. CDR3 sequence (DNA): TGTGCCAGCAGCTTAGGAGGATATGGCTACACCTTC.

This clone has only one observation. The rearrangement links TRBV5-1 to TRBJ1-1; tentative D call: TRBD1 (6 bases). The V gene lost 4 bases and the J gene lost 4 bases, with 14 bases spanning the gap. The CDR3 is made up of 14 amino acids. Germline V gene data show CDR1 as SGHRS and CDR2 as YFSETQ. The CDR3 DNA sequence: TGCGCCAGCAGCGCGACAGGTATCGCCACTGAAGCTTTCTTT. Residues: CASSATGIATEAFF.

The chain combines TRBV5-1 with TRBJ1-6, with 7 bases aligning to TRBD1. The J segment lost 10 bases and the V segment lost 3 bases, leaving 10 bases of the junction unmatched. The CDR3 consists of 15 residues. Per the germline V gene, CDR1 is SGHRS and CDR2 is YFSETQ. CDR3: CASSWGVDRESPLHF. DNA for the CDR3: TGCGCCAGCAGCTGGGGGGTTGACAGGGAGTCACCCCTCCACTTT.

The rearrangement links TRBV29-1 to TRBJ2-1; TRBD2 matches 7 bases. This CDR3 comprises 15 residues. J lost 5 bases, V lost 6 bases, and 13 bases had no gene match. Germline-derived CDR1 and CDR2 are SQVTM and ANQGSEA. Here the CDR3 reads CSVPSGKASNNEQFF. The CDR3 DNA sequence: TGCAGCGTGCCAAGCGGGAAGGCCTCTAACAATGAGCAGTTCTTC.

The chain has TRBV7-2 and TRBJ2-3, with 13 bases matching TRBD2. CDR1 and CDR2 (germline): SGHTA, FQGNSA. J gave up 2 bases and V 2 bases, and 7 bases lay outside the gene matches. The CDR3 consists of 18 residues. DNA for the CDR3: TGTGCCAGCAGCTTAAGCACTAGCGGGAGGGCCGACACAGATACGCAGTATTTT. Protein product: CASSLSTSGRADTDTQYF.

The rearrangement links TRBV28 to TRBJ2-5, with D perhaps matching TRBD2 (5 bases). CDR1 and CDR2 (germline): MDHEN, SYDVKM. The CDR3 spans 15 residues. V was trimmed by 6 bases and J by 5 bases, leaving 19 bases between them. The CDR3 spells CASSSPAETGETQYF. CDR3 nucleotides: TGTGCCAGCAGCTCCCCAGCGGAGACCGGGGAGACCCAGTACTTC.